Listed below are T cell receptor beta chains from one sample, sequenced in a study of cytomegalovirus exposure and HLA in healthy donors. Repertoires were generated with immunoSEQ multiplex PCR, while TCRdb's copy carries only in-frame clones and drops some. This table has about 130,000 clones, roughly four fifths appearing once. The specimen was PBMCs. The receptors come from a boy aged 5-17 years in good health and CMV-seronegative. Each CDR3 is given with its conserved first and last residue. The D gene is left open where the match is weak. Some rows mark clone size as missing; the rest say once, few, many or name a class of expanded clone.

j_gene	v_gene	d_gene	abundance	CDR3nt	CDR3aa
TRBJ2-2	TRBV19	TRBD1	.	TGTGCCAGTAGTGGACAGGGATTCGACACCGGGGAGCTGTTTTTT	CASSGQGFDTGELFF
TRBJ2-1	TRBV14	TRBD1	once	TGTGCCAGCAGACCGACAGGGATGAGTAGGGATGAGCAGTTCTTC	CASRPTGMSRDEQFF
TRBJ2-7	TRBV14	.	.	TGTGCCAGCAGCCAAGGTGGCAGCTACGAGCAGTACTTC	CASSQGGSYEQYF
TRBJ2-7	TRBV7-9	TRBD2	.	TGTGCCAGCAGCTTGGGGACGGGAGGGCCCTACGAGCAGTACTTC	CASSLGTGGPYEQYF
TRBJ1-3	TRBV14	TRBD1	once	TGTGCCAGCAGCCCGGGACAGGGGGCTGGAAACACCATATATTTT	CASSPGQGAGNTIYF
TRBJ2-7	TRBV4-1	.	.	TGCGCCAGCAGCCAAGATGGAGCATACGAGCAGTACTTC	CASSQDGAYEQYF
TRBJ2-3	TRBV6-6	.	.	TGTGCCAGCAGTTACTCGATTTTGGCGGCTGATACGCAGTATTTT	CASSYSILAADTQYF
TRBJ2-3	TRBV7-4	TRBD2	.	TGTGCCAGCAGCTTCATAGCGGGGCAGGGAACAGATACGCAGTATTTT	CASSFIAGQGTDTQYF
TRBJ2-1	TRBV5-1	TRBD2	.	TGCGCCAGCAGCTTGGTGGCTAGCGGGAAAAATGAGCAGTTCTTC	CASSLVASGKNEQFF
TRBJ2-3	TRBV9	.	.	TGTGCCAGCAGCGTGGTAAGGGAGGATACGCAGTATTTT	CASSVVREDTQYF
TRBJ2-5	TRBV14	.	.	TGTGCCAGCAGCCAAGGGCTTTCTAGCTGGGAGACCCAGTACTTC	CASSQGLSSWETQYF
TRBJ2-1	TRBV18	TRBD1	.	TGTGCCAGCTCACGGGGACAGGGTGATGAGCAGTTCTTC	CASSRGQGDEQFF
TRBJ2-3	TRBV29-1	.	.	TGCAGCGCCAACCCGGGGACAGATACGCAGTATTTT	CSANPGTDTQYF
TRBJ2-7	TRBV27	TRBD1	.	TGTGCCAGCAGTTTTACAGGGGGTGAGCAGTACTTC	CASSFTGGEQYF
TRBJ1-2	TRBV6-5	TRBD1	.	TGTGCCAGCAGTTATTCAGGGGGCAGTTGGGGCTACACCTTC	CASSYSGGSWGYTF
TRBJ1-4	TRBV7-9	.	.	TGTGCCAGCAGCCCCTTGTCTTCGGCAACTAATGAAAAACTGTTTTTT	CASSPLSSATNEKLFF
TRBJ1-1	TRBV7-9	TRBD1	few	TGTGCCAGCAGCCTACGGACAGGGAGTAAGGCTTTCTTT	CASSLRTGSKAFF
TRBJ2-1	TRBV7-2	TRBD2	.	TGTGCCAGCAGCCTCGGGACTAGCAACTACAATGAGCAGTTCTTC	CASSLGTSNYNEQFF
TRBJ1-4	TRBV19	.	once	TGTGCCAGTAGTATAGCACCCGGGACTGTCTCTAATGAAAAACTGTTTTTT	CASSIAPGTVSNEKLFF
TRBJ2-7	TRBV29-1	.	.	TGCAGCGTTGAAGATCGGGAGAGGGGCCTGGAGCAGTACTTC	CSVEDRERGLEQYF
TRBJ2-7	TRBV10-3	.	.	TGTGCCATCAGTGAGTTGGTGGTAGACGAGCAGTACTTC	CAISELVVDEQYF
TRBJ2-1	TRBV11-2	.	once	TGTGCCAGCAGCCACAGGGGAGGTGAGCAGTTCTTC	CASSHRGGEQFF
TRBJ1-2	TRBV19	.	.	TGTGCCAGCTCAGCGAAACTCTATGGCTACACCTTC	CASSAKLYGYTF
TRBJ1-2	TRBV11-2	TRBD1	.	TGTGCCAGCAGCTTAGCACGGGACAGGGGCTATGGCTACACCTTC	CASSLARDRGYGYTF
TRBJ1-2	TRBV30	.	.	TGTGCCTGGAGTGGTCCCGGGAGGTCCAGTGGCTACACCTTC	CAWSGPGRSSGYTF
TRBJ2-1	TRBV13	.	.	TGTGCCAGCAGCTCCAGGTCATTAAGCTCCTACAATGAGCAGTTCTTC	CASSSRSLSSYNEQFF
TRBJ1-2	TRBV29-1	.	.	TGCAGCGTTGAGTTTCAGGGAACCAACTATGGCTACACCTTC	CSVEFQGTNYGYTF
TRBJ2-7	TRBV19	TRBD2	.	TGTGCCAGTAGTACTAGCGGGGTTTCCTACGAGCAGTACTTC	CASSTSGVSYEQYF
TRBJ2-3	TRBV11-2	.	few	TGTGCCAGCAGCTTTCACACAGATACGCAGTATTTT	CASSFHTDTQYF
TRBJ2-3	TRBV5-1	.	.	TGCGCCAGCACAACTAGCAACCGCACAGATACGCAGTATTTT	CASTTSNRTDTQYF
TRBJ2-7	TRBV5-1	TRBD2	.	TGCGCCAGCAGCGTCGGATGGCTAGCGGGAGGGCCGAGGGACGAGCAGTACTTC	CASSVGWLAGGPRDEQYF
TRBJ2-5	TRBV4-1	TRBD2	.	TGCGCCAGCAGCCAACGTCCAACTAGCGGGAAAGAGACCCAGTACTTC	CASSQRPTSGKETQYF
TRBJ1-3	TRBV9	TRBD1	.	TGTGCCAGCAGCGTAGTCGAACAGGGGGAAGGAAACACCATATATTTT	CASSVVEQGEGNTIYF
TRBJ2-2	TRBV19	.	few	TGTGCCAGTAGTGCCCCGCGCACCGGGGAGCTGTTTTTT	CASSAPRTGELFF
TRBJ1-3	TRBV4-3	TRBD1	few	TGCGCCAGCAGCCAAGACGTGGCAGGGGGTTCGGGAAACACCATATATTTT	CASSQDVAGGSGNTIYF
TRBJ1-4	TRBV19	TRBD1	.	TGTGCCAGTAGTCCCGGGACAGGGGGTGAAAAACTGTTTTTT	CASSPGTGGEKLFF
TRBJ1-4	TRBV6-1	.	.	TGTGCCAGCAGTGAGGGGGGGGCGACGGAAAAACTGTTTTTT	CASSEGGATEKLFF
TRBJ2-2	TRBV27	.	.	TGTGCCAGCAGCCCCGCCCAGACAGCCAACCCTACCGGGGAGCTGTTTTTT	CASSPAQTANPTGELFF
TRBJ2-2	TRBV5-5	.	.	TGTGCCAGCAGCTTGAATCTAGAACCCACCGGGGAGCTGTTTTTT	CASSLNLEPTGELFF
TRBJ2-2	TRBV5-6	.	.	TGTGCCAGCAGCTTTCGTCAGGGGAAGACCGGGGAGCTGTTTTTT	CASSFRQGKTGELFF
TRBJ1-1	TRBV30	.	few	TGTGCCTGGAGTGAGGGGGTGAACACTGAAGCTTTCTTT	CAWSEGVNTEAFF
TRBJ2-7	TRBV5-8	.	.	TGTGCCAGCGGCCTCTACGAGCAGTACTTC	CASGLYEQYF
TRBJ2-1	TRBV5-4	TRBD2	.	TGTGCCAGCAGCGGGGGACTATCTGGCGAGCAGTTCTTC	CASSGGLSGEQFF
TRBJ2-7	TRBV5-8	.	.	TGTGCCAGCAGCTTTCGCTACGAGCAGTACTTC	CASSFRYEQYF
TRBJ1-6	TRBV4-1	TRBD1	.	TGCGCCAGCAGCCAAGTCGTGACAGGGATTTCCTATAATTCACCCCTCCACTTT	CASSQVVTGISYNSPLHF
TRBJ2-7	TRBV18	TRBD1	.	TGTGCCAGCTCACCCCGGGACAGGGCTACCTACGAGCAGTACTTC	CASSPRDRATYEQYF
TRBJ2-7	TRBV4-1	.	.	TGCGCCAGCAGCCAAGGGCCGGGAGACTACGAGCAGTACTTC	CASSQGPGDYEQYF
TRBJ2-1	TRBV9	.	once	TGTGCCAGCAGCTCACAGGGCTATGAGCAGTTCTTC	CASSSQGYEQFF
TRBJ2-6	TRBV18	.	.	TGTGCCAGCTCACCGCTCCAGGGAACTGGGGCCAACGTCCTGACTTTC	CASSPLQGTGANVLTF
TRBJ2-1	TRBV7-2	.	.	TGTGCCAGCAGCTTCCATCCTCTAGCGTCCTACAATGAGCAGTTCTTC	CASSFHPLASYNEQFF
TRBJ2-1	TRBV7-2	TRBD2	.	TGTGCCAGCAGCTCACCGGGACTAGCGGGATTAAGCTCCTACAATGAGCAGTTCTTC	CASSSPGLAGLSSYNEQFF
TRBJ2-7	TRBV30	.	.	TGTGCCTGGACAGAGGACACCTCCTACGAGCAGTACTTC	CAWTEDTSYEQYF
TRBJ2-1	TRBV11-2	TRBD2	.	TGTGCCAGCAGCTTAGATGGGCGAGAGCGGGAAGGTCAGTTCTTC	CASSLDGREREGQFF
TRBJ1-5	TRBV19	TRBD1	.	TGTGCCAGTACGGTTGGACAGGGGCGTGATCAGCCCCAGCATTTT	CASTVGQGRDQPQHF
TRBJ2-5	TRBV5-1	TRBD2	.	TGCGCCAGCGGCTGGACTAGCGGGCAAGAGACCCAGTACTTC	CASGWTSGQETQYF
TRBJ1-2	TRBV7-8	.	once	TGTGCCAGCAGCTGGGGGGGGACCGCCTCTCTCGGCTACACCTTC	CASSWGGTASLGYTF
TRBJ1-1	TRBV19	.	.	TGTGCCAGTAGTATTACAGGGAGAATGAACACTGAAGCTTTCTTT	CASSITGRMNTEAFF
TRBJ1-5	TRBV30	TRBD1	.	TGTGCCTGCCGGACAGGGCCGAAACAGCCCCAGCATTTT	CACRTGPKQPQHF